This T cell receptor (beta chain) stems from a study of blood T cell repertoires in COVID-19. Sequencing was performed with immunoSEQ multiplex PCR; in TCRdb, only in-frame clones are kept and a portion is missing. The table has fewer than 400,000 clones, approximately 90% seen once. The study counted Cohort 3 donors as recovered given two negative PCRs, clearance, or symptom resolution. The V gene's germline CDR1 is MNHEY and CDR2 SVGAGI. Unmatched junction bases numbered 7, after V lost 6 bases and J lost 6 bases. The CDR3 runs 14 residues. The receptor's source is a man aged 25 to 45 who had recovered from COVID-19. Sequencing was done on a sample of PBMCs or T cells enriched from blood (not recorded which). The rearrangement uses TRBV6-5 and TRBJ2-2; 7 nucleotides align to TRBD1. The CDR3 loop is CASRAGTVSGELFF. The CDR3 nucleotides read TGTGCCAGCAGGGCCGGGACAGTATCCGGGGAGCTGTTTTTT.